These T cell receptor beta chains were read from a single sample in a study of T cell responses to AZD1222 COVID-19 vaccine. Repertoires were generated with immunoSEQ multiplex PCR, while TCRdb's copy carries only in-frame clones and drops some. The table includes about 120,000 clones, approximately 85% detected once. The sample consisted of peripheral blood, taken on day 0 of AZD1222 vaccination. The receptors here all came from an adult in good health. Each CDR3 is given with its conserved first and last residue. Each record gives: J gene, D gene, clone size, V gene, CDR3 protein, CDR3 DNA. D genes are given only for firm matches. Part of the rows lack a size; the others show once, few, many or a class for expanded clones.

>TRBJ2-2|-|-|TRBV18
CASSPHRPGQHNTGELFF
TGTGCCAGCTCACCACACCGACCCGGACAGCACAACACCGGGGAGCTGTTTTTT
>TRBJ2-7|TRBD2|-|TRBV27
CASSQESGAPYEQYF
TGTGCCAGCAGTCAGGAGAGCGGGGCCCCCTACGAGCAGTACTTC
>TRBJ1-2|TRBD1|once|TRBV18
CASSPDRESYGYTF
TGTGCCAGCTCTCCTGACAGGGAGAGTTATGGCTACACCTTC
>TRBJ2-3|-|-|TRBV5-1
CASSAISTDTQYF
TGCGCCAGCAGCGCAATAAGCACAGATACGCAGTATTTT
>TRBJ2-1|TRBD1|-|TRBV11-2
CASSSDRGYEQFF
TGTGCCAGCAGCTCGGACAGGGGATATGAGCAGTTCTTC
>TRBJ1-2|-|few|TRBV30
CAWSVTFRGGYGYTF
TGTGCCTGGAGTGTAACTTTCAGGGGCGGCTATGGCTACACCTTC
>TRBJ2-7|-|-|TRBV24-1
CATSFGWGGEQYF
TGTGCCACCAGTTTCGGTTGGGGTGGCGAGCAGTACTTC
>TRBJ1-1|TRBD1|-|TRBV30
CAWTDDRAEAFF
TGTGCCTGGACCGACGACAGGGCTGAAGCTTTCTTT
>TRBJ2-7|TRBD1|-|TRBV11-3
CASSLDPDRGYEQYF
TGTGCCAGCAGCTTAGACCCGGACAGGGGATACGAGCAGTACTTC
>TRBJ1-5|-|-|TRBV27
CASNRQYNSNQPQHF
TGTGCCAGCAACCGACAGTACAATAGCAATCAGCCCCAGCATTTT
>TRBJ1-1|TRBD1|-|TRBV10-3
CAISGGQGLGMTAFF
TGTGCCATCAGTGGGGGACAGGGGCTCGGGATGACGGCTTTCTTT
>TRBJ1-1|-|few|TRBV6-5
CASSTAGALNTEAFF
TGTGCCAGCAGTACGGCGGGGGCCTTGAACACTGAAGCTTTCTTT
>TRBJ1-2|TRBD1|-|TRBV4-1
CASSPTTGANYGYTF
TGCGCCAGCAGCCCGACGACAGGGGCTAACTATGGCTACACCTTC
>TRBJ2-7|TRBD2|once|TRBV4-1
CASSPRLAGGSDYEQYF
TGCGCCAGCAGCCCTAGACTAGCGGGGGGGTCAGACTACGAGCAGTACTTC
>TRBJ2-7|-|few|TRBV10-3
CAISEGFRSSYEQYF
TGTGCCATCAGTGAGGGGTTCAGATCCTCCTACGAGCAGTACTTC
>TRBJ1-3|-|-|TRBV9
CASSVAPGEGGNTIYF
TGTGCCAGCAGCGTTGCCCCAGGGGAAGGTGGAAACACCATATATTTT
>TRBJ1-4|-|few|TRBV4-1
CASSLQGYENEKLFF
TGCGCCAGCAGCCTACAGGGATATGAGAATGAAAAACTGTTTTTT
>TRBJ2-7|-|once|TRBV5-6
CASSLRVIAEVYEQYF
TGTGCCAGCAGCTTAAGAGTGATAGCGGAAGTCTACGAGCAGTACTTC
>TRBJ1-2|-|-|TRBV6-4
CASSDSPGYGYTF
TGTGCCAGCAGTGACTCACCGGGCTATGGCTACACCTTC
>TRBJ2-7|-|-|TRBV14
CASSQDGGGWQYF
TGTGCCAGCAGCCAAGATGGTGGGGGGTGGCAGTACTTC
>TRBJ1-1|-|-|TRBV5-5
CASSPGGANTEAFF
TGTGCCAGCAGCCCGGGGGGGGCGAACACTGAAGCTTTCTTT
>TRBJ2-3|-|-|TRBV29-1
CSVDGGGNTDTQYF
TGCAGCGTTGACGGGGGCGGTAACACAGATACGCAGTATTTT